This entry lists 13 T cell receptor beta chains sequenced from one sample in a study of T cell repertoires and HLA-DP antigens. Their antigen targets remain unknown. Here immunoSEQ multiplex PCR was the method, and the copy in TCRdb shows in-frame clones only, minus some. The sample lists around 100,000 clones, about 91% occurring once. The sequenced sample consisted of CD4+ T cells from PBMCs. Receptors were obtained from a woman younger than 35 in good health and CMV-seronegative.

V is TRBV6-5 and J is TRBJ1-6, with D possibly TRBD1 on 6 matching bases. Germline CDR1 reads MNHEY; CDR2 reads SVGAGI. V dropped 7 bases and J dropped 7 bases, with 14 bases sitting between them. The CDR3 length is 14 residues. The CDR3 region is CASTSGHENSPLHF. CDR3 bases: TGTGCCAGCACCTCGGGACATGAAAATTCACCCCTCCACTTT.

This clone was found once. V usage is TRBV28 and J usage is TRBJ2-7; 8 bases map to TRBD2. The CDR3 is 12 amino acids. V shed 7 bases and J 7 bases; nucleotides not matched to a gene: 6. Germline assignment: CDR1 MDHEN and CDR2 SYDVKM. The CDR3 sequence: CASTGLVGEQYF. The CDR3 bases are TGTGCCAGCACGGGACTAGTGGGGGAGCAGTACTTC.

V and J are TRBV6-1 and TRBJ2-2; a possible D gene is TRBD1 (5 bases). V lost 1 base and J 4 bases, leaving 10 bases between the germline ends. The CDR3 runs 15 residues. Germline V lookup: CDR1 MNHNS, CDR2 SASEGT. CDR3 sequence reads: CASSEVGVITGELFF. CDR3 in DNA: TGTGCCAGCAGTGAAGTAGGGGTTATCACCGGGGAGCTGTTTTTT.

The CDR3: CASSRGLAGGLETQYF. The DNA of the CDR3 is TGTGCCAGCAGCAGGGGACTAGCGGGAGGGCTGGAGACCCAGTACTTC. The chain combines TRBV2 with TRBJ2-5; 16 bases fit TRBD2. The CDR3 extends over 16 amino acids. Trimming removed 6 bases from V and 5 bases from J; junction bases left unmatched: 6. The germline V gene has CDR1 SNHLY and CDR2 FYNNEI.

V usage is TRBV6-5 and J usage is TRBJ2-7; possibly TRBD1 for D (6 bases). Trimming pared 9 bases from V and 5 bases from J, leaving 23 bases between. The CDR3 loop spans 15 amino acids. CDR1 MNHEY and CDR2 SVGAGI come from the germline V gene. DNA of the CDR3: TGTGCCAGACCGGGACATGGGGGCCGTTCCCACGAGCAGTACTTC. It translates to CARPGHGGRSHEQYF.

The chain uses TRBV27 and TRBJ2-7; no clear D. The CDR3 contains 14 residues. The V gene's germline CDR1 is MNHEY and CDR2 SMNVEV (reference sequence). The germline V and J ends were trimmed by 3 bases and 2 bases, with 11 bases remaining between them. CDR3 region: CASSFLLTPYEQYF. DNA of the CDR3: TGTGCCAGCAGTTTTCTTCTAACCCCCTACGAGCAGTACTTC.

The chain carries TRBV19 and TRBJ1-4, with 8 bases identical to TRBD1. Trimming cost V 9 bases and J 7 bases; bases outside gene matches: 7. The CDR3 contains 13 residues. Per the germline V gene, CDR1 is LNHDA and CDR2 is SQIVND (reference sequence). CDR3 region: CASKDRVAEKLFF. The CDR3 bases are TGTGCCAGCAAGGACAGGGTCGCTGAAAAACTGTTTTTT.

V and J are TRBV6-5 and TRBJ2-1; 7 bases agree with TRBD1. The length of the CDR3 is 14 residues. CDR1 is MNHEY and CDR2 is SVGAGI in the germline V gene. The V and J ends lost 5 bases and 4 bases, in that order; junction bases with no gene match: 5. The CDR3 protein is CASSLDRQYNEQFF. The CDR3 DNA reads as TGTGCCAGCAGTCTGGACAGGCAGTACAATGAGCAGTTCTTC.

The CDR3 protein is CASSPTSRLALTDTQYF. CDR3 bases: TGTGCCAGCAGCCCAACGTCGAGACTAGCATTGACAGATACGCAGTATTTT. V usage is TRBV7-3 and J usage is TRBJ2-3; 7 bases map to TRBD2. With V trimmed by 5 bases and J by 3 bases, 14 bases remained unmatched. Germline CDR1 reads SGHTA; CDR2 reads FQGTGA. The CDR3 spans 17 residues.

The V gene is TRBV25-1, the J gene TRBJ1-2; D might be TRBD1 (6 bases). Trimming stripped 1 base from V and 4 bases from J, with 10 bases between. CDR3 size: 14 residues. Per the germline V gene, CDR1 is MGHDK and CDR2 is SYGVNS. Here the CDR3 DNA reads TGTGCCAGCAGTGAATTGGCAGGGGTCTATGGCTACACCTTC. Amino acid sequence: CASSELAGVYGYTF.

CDR3 coding DNA: TGTGCCAGCAGTTTATCCGGGGCGTCGGGTGAAAAACTGTTTTTT. Protein sequence: CASSLSGASGEKLFF. This sequence joins TRBV27 and TRBJ1-4; perhaps TRBD1 as D (5 bases). This CDR3 region has 15 residues. The V and J ends lost 0 bases and 7 bases respectively, with 12 bases between them. CDR1 and CDR2 from the germline V gene are MNHEY and SMNVEV (reference sequence).

The chain is built from TRBV28 and TRBJ2-7, with D uncertain. V lost 5 bases, J lost 6 bases, and 20 bases lay in between. From germline, CDR1 is MDHEN and CDR2 SYDVKM. The CDR3 covers 15 residues. The CDR3: CASSDPSRGLFEQYF. CDR3 sequence (DNA): TGTGCCAGCAGTGACCCCTCTCGTGGGTTGTTCGAGCAGTACTTC.

The chain combines TRBV9 with TRBJ2-1, with 15 positions matching TRBD2. Unmatched junction bases numbered 6, after V lost 2 bases and J lost 6 bases. Germline assignment: CDR1 SGDLS and CDR2 YYNGEE. CDR3 length: 17 amino acids. CDR3 residues: CASSVRTSGGALNEQFF. The DNA for the CDR3 is TGTGCCAGCAGCGTCAGGACTAGCGGGGGGGCCCTCAATGAGCAGTTCTTC.